This TCR beta chain was documented in a study of blood T cell repertoires in COVID-19. Across the whole study: The origin of the acute and convalescent COVID-19 samples was the United States, Italy and Spain. Sources were T cells, B-cell-depleted T cells, or PBMCs; the material itself was cDNA or gDNA.

The CDR3 extends over 15 amino acids. Germline lookup yields CDR1 GTSNPN and CDR2 SVGIG (reference sequence). Trimming removed 0 bases from V and 1 base from J; junction bases left unmatched: 5. Authors' processing steps: How many nucleated cells were present was estimated from reference gene primer amplification. Clones were read by immunoSEQ multiplex PCR, and TCRdb kept only the in-frame ones, dropping some. From that table come the V and J calls and clone size; the DNA was used to work out D and trimming. The table includes 200,000 to 300,000 clones, 70% to 90% detected once. The chain combines TRBV30 with TRBJ1-1, with TRBD1 identical over 7 bases. The receptor was isolated from a woman in her 40s who had recovered from COVID-19. Sequenced material: peripheral blood. This chain's CDR3 is CAWSVGTVGNTEAFF. CDR3 DNA: TGTGCCTGGAGTGTAGGGACAGTGGGGAACACTGAAGCTTTCTTT.